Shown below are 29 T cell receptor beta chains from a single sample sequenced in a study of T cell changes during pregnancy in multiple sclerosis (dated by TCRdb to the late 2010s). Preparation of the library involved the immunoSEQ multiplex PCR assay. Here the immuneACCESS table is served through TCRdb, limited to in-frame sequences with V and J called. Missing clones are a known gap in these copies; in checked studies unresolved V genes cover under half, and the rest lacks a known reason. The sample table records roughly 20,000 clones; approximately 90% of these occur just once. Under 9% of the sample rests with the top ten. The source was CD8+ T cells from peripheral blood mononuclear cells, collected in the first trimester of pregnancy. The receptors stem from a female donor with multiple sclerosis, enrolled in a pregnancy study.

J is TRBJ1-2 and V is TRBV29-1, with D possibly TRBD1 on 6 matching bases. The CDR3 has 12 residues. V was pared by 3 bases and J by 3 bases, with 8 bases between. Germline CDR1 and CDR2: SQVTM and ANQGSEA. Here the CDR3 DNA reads TGCAGCGTTGACACAGGGTACTATGGCTACACCTTC. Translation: CSVDTGYYGYTF.

CDR3 DNA: TGTGCCAGTAGGCCTAATGTCCATGAGCAGTTCTTC. Its protein product is CASRPNVHEQFF. The rearrangement uses TRBV19 and TRBJ2-1; unclear D gene. The germline V gene encodes CDR1 LNHDA and CDR2 SQIVND (reference sequence). The V gene lost 6 bases and the J gene lost 8 bases, with 11 bases spanning the gap. The CDR3 covers 12 residues. The full variable domain, in which reference TRBV19 and TRBJ2-1 provide the parts outside the CDR3, is DGGITQSPKYLFRKEGQNVTLSCEQNLNHDAMYWYRQDPGQGLRLIYYSQIVNDFQKGDIAEGYSVSREKKESFPLTVTSAQKNPTAFYLCASRPNVHEQFFGPGTRLTVL.

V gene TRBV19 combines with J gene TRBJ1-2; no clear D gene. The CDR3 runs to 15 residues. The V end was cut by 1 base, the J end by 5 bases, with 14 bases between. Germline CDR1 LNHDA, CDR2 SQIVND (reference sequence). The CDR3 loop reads CASSIGFTADYGYTF. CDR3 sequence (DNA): TGTGCCAGTAGTATAGGGTTTACAGCCGATTATGGCTACACCTTC.

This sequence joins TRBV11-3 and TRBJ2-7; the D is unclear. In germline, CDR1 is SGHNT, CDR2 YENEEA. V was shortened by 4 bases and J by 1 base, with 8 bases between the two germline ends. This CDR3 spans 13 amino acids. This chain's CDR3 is CASSSHGSYEQYF. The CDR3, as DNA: TGTGCCAGCAGCTCCCACGGGTCCTACGAGCAGTACTTC.

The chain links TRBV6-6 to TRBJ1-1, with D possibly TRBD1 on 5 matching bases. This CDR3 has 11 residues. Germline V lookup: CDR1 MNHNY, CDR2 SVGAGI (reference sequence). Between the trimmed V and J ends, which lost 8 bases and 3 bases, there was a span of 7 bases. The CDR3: CASGADTEAFF. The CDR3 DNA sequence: TGTGCCAGCGGGGCAGACACTGAAGCTTTCTTT.

The CDR3 DNA is TGTGCCTGGACTAGCGGGAGCTCCTACAATGAGCAGTTCTTC. Its protein is CAWTSGSSYNEQFF. The rearrangement uses TRBV30 and TRBJ2-1, with TRBD2 matching 10 bases. The CDR3 length is 14 residues. The V gene end was trimmed by 4 bases and the J gene end by 0 bases; junction bases not matched to a gene: 0. The germline gives CDR1 GTSNPN, CDR2 SVGIG (reference sequence).

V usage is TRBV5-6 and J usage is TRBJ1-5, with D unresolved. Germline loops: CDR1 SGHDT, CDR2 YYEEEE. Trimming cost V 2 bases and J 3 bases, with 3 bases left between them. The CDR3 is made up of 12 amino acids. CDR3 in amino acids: CASSFYNQPQHF. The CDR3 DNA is TGTGCCAGCAGCTTCTACAATCAGCCCCAGCATTTT.

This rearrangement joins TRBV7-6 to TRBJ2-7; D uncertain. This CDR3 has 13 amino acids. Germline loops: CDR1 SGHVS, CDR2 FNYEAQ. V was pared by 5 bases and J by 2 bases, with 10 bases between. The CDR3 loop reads CASSVQQTYEQYF. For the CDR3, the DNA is TGTGCCAGCAGCGTACAGCAAACCTACGAGCAGTACTTC.

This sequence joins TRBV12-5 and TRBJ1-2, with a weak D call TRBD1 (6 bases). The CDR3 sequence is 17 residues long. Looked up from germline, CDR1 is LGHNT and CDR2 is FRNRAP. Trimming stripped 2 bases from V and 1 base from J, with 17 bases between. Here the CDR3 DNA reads TGTGCTAGTGGTTTGTCCCCTCACAGGGACGGTAACTATGGCTACACCTTC. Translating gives CASGLSPHRDGNYGYTF.

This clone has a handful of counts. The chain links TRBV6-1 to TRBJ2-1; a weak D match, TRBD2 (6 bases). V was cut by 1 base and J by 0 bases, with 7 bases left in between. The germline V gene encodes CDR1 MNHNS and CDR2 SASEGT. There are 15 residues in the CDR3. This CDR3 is CASSEEAGSYNEQFF. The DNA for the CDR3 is TGTGCCAGCAGTGAAGAAGCGGGCTCCTACAATGAGCAGTTCTTC.

CDR3 in amino acids: CASSQDLGAQASWGYTF. The CDR3 bases are TGCGCCAGCAGCCAAGATCTGGGGGCCCAGGCCTCCTGGGGCTACACCTTC. This rearrangement joins TRBV4-3 to TRBJ1-2; weak D call: TRBD1 (6 bases). The germline gives CDR1 LGHNA, CDR2 YSLEER. CDR3 size: 17 residues. V was clipped by 0 bases and J by 8 bases, with 22 bases between them.

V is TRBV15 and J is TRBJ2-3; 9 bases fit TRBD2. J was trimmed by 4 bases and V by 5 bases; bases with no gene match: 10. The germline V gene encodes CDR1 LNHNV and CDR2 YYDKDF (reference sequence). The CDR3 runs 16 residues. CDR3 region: CATSADAGGPSDTQYF. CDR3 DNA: TGTGCCACCAGCGCAGACGCGGGAGGGCCGTCAGATACGCAGTATTTT.

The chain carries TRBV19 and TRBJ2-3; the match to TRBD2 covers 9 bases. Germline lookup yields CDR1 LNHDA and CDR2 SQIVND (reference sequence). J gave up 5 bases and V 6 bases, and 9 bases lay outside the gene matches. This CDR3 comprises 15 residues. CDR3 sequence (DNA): TGTGCCAGTAGGGGACTAGCCGAGGGGTTAGATACGCAGTATTTT. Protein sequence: CASRGLAEGLDTQYF.

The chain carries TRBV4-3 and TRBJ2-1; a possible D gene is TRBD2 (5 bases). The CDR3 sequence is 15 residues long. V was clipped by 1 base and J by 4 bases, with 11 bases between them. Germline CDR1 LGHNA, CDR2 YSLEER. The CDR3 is CASSQGTAIYNEQFF. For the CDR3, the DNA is TGCGCCAGCAGCCAAGGGACTGCTATATACAATGAGCAGTTCTTC.

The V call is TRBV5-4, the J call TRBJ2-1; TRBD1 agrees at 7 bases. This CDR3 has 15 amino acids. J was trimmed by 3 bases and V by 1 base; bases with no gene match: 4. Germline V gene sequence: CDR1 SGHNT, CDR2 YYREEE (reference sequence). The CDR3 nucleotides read TGTGCCAGCAGCTTGAAGGGGGCGAGCTACAATGAGCAGTTCTTC. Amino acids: CASSLKGASYNEQFF.

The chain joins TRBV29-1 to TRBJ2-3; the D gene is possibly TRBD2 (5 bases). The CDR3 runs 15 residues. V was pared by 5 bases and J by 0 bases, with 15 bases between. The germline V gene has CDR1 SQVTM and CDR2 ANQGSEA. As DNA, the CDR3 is TGCAGCGTTATTCCAGTGGAGGATAGCACAGATACGCAGTATTTT. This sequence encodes CSVIPVEDSTDTQYF.

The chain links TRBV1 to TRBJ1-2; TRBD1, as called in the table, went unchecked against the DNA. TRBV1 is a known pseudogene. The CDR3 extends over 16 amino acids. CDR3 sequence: CTSSQDAPGHLYGYTF. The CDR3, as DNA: TGCACCAGCAGCCAAGATGCCCCGGGACACTTATATGGCTACACCTTC.

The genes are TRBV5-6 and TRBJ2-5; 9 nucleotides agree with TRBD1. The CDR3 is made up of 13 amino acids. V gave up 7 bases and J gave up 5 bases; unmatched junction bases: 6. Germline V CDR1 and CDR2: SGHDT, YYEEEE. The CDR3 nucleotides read TGTGCCAGCGGGACAGGGATGAGGGAGACCCAGTACTTC. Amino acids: CASGTGMRETQYF.

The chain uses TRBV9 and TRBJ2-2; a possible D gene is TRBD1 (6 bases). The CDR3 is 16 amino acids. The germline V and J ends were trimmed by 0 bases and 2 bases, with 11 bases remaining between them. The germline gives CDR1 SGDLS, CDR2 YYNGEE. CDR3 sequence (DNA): TGTGCCAGCAGCGTAGACAGGGTGGATAACACCGGGGAGCTGTTTTTT. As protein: CASSVDRVDNTGELFF.

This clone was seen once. The CDR3 protein is CASSSRSPADEQYF. CDR3 coding DNA: TGTGCCAGCAGTTCGCGGAGTCCGGCGGACGAGCAGTACTTC. The chain recombines TRBV27 with TRBJ2-7; no definite D call. V was shortened by 4 bases and J by 5 bases, with 15 bases between the two germline ends. The CDR3 consists of 14 residues. Germline V CDR1 and CDR2: MNHEY, SMNVEV (reference sequence).

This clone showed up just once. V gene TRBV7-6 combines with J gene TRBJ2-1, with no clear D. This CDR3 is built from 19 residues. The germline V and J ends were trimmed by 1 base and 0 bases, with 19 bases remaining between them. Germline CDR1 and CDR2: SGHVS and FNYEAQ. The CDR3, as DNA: TGTGCCAGCAGCTTAGATGTGCGCGGAGCCGGGTCCTCCTACAATGAGCAGTTCTTC. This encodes CASSLDVRGAGSSYNEQFF.

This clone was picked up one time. The CDR3 DNA reads TGTGCCAGCAGTGTATGGGGAGCCGAACTCTATGGCTACACCTTC. It translates to CASSVWGAELYGYTF. This chain connects TRBV2 to TRBJ1-2; D unresolved. Trimming cost V 4 bases and J 4 bases, with 16 bases left between them. In germline, CDR1 is SNHLY, CDR2 FYNNEI. The CDR3 sequence is 15 residues long.

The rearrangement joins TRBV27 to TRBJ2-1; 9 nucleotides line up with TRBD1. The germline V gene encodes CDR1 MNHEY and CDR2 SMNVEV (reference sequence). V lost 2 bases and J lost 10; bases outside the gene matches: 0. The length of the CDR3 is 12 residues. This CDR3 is CASSLGTGEQFF. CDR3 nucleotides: TGTGCCAGCAGTTTAGGGACAGGGGAGCAGTTCTTC.

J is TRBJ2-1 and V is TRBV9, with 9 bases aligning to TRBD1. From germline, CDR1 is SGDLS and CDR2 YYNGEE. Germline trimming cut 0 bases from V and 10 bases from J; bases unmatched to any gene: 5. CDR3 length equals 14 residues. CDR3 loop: CASSVEGQGGEQFF. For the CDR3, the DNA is TGTGCCAGCAGCGTAGAGGGACAGGGCGGCGAGCAGTTCTTC.

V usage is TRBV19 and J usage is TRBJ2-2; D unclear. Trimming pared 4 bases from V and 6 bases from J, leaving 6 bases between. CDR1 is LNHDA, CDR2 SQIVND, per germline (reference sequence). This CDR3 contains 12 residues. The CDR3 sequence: CASSTSPGELFF. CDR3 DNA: TGTGCCAGTAGTACGAGTCCCGGGGAGCTGTTTTTT.

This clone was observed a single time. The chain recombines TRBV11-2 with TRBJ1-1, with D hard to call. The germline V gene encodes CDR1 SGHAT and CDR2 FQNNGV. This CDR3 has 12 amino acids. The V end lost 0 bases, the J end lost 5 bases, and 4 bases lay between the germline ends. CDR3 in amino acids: CASSLDSTEAFF. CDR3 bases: TGTGCCAGCAGCTTAGATTCGACTGAAGCTTTCTTT.

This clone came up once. CDR3 sequence reads: CASSLDSGEGPDSGELFF. CDR3 coding DNA: TGTGCCAGCAGCTTAGATTCGGGGGAGGGCCCCGATAGCGGGGAGCTGTTTTTT. The rearrangement joins TRBV11-2 to TRBJ2-2; TRBD2 aligns across 7 bases. Germline values: CDR1 SGHAT, CDR2 FQNNGV. CDR3 size: 18 residues. The ends lost 0 bases at V and 7 bases at J; junction bases unmatched: 14. The whole variable domain, filled in from reference TRBV11-2 and TRBJ2-2, reads EAGVAQSPRYKIIEKRQSVAFWCNPISGHATLYWYQQILGQGPKLLIQFQNNGVVDDSQLPKDRFSAERLKGVDSTLKIQPAKLEDSAVYLCASSLDSGEGPDSGELFFGEGSRLTVL.

CDR3 sequence: CASSLWQGNNEQFF. The CDR3 DNA reads TGCGCCAGCAGCTTATGGCAGGGGAACAATGAGCAGTTCTTC. The chain joins TRBV5-1 to TRBJ2-1, with TRBD1 as a possible D gene (6 bases). The CDR3 totals 14 residues. Germline V CDR1 and CDR2: SGHRS, YFSETQ. With 2 bases removed from V and 5 bases from J, the gap between germline ends came to 11 bases.

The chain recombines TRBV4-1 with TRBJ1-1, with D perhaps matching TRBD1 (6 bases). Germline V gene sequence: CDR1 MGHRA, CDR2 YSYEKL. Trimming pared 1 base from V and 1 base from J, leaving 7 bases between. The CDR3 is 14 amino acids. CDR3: CASSQVGGNTEAFF. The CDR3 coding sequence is TGCGCCAGCAGCCAAGTAGGGGGGAACACTGAAGCTTTCTTT.